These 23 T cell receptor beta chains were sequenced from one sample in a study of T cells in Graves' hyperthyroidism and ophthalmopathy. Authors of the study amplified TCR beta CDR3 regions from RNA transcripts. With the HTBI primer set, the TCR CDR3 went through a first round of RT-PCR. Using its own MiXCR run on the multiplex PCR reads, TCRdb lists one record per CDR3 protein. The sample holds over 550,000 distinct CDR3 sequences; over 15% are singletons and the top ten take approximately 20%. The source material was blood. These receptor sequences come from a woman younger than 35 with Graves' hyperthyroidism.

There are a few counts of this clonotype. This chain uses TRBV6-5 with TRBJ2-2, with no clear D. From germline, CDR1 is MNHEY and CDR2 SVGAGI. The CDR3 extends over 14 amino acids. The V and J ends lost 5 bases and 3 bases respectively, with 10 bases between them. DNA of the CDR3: TGTGCCAGCAGTCGTATTTTACACACCGGGGAGCTGTTTTTT. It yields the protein CASSRILHTGELFF.

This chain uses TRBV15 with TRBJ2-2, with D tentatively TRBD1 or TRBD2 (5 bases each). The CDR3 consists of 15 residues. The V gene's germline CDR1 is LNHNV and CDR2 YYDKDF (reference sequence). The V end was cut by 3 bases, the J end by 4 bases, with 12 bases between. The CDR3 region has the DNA TGTGCCACCAGCAGCAGGACGAGGGGCACCGGGGAGCTGTTTTTT. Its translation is CATSSRTRGTGELFF. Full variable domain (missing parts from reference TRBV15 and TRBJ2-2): DAMVIQNPRYQVTQFGKPVTLSCSQTLNHNVMYWYQQKSSQAPKLLFHYYDKDFNNEADTPDNFQSRRPNTSFCFLDIRSPGLGDTAMYLCATSSRTRGTGELFFGEGSRLTVL.

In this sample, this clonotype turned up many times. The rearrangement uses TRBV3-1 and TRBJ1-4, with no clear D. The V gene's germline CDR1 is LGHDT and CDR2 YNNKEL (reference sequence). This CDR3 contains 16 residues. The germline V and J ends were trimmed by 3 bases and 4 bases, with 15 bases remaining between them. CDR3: CASSHGRMAHNEKLFF. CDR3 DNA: TGTGCCAGCAGCCATGGCAGGATGGCCCATAATGAAAAACTGTTTTTT.

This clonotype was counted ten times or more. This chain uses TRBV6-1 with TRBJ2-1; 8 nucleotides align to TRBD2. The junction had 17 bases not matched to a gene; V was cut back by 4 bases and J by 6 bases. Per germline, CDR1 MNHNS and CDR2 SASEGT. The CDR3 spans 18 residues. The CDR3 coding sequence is TGTGCCAGCAGTGCGGTCACCAGCGGGAGCGGAGGGGCCAATGAGCAGTTCTTC. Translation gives CASSAVTSGSGGANEQFF.

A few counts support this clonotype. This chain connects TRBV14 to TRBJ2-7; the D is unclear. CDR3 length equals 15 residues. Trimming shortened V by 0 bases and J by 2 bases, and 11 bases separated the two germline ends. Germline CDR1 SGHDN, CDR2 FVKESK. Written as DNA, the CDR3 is TGTGCCAGCAGCCAAGAGGTCAATATTCCCTACGAGCAGTACTTC. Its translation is CASSQEVNIPYEQYF.

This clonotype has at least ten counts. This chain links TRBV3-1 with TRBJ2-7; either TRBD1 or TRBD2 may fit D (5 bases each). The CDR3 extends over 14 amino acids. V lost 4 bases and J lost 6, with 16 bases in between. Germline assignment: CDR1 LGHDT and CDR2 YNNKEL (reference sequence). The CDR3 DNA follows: TGTGCCAGCAGCCGGGACCTCGGAAGCTCCGAGCAGTACTTC. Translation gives CASSRDLGSSEQYF.

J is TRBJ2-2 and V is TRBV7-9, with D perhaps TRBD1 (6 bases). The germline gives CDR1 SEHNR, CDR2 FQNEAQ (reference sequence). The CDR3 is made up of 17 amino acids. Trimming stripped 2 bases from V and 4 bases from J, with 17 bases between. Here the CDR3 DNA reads TGTGCCAGCAGCTTATATCCGGCAGGGGAAAGCACCGGGGAGCTGTTTTTT. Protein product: CASSLYPAGESTGELFF.

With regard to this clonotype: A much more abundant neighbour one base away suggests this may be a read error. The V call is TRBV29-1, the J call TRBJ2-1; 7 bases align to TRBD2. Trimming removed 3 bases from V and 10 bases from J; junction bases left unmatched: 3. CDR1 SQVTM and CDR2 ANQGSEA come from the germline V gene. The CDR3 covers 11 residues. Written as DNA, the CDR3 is TGCAGCGTTGAGAGGGACTACGAGCAGTTCTTC. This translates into CSVERDYEQFF.

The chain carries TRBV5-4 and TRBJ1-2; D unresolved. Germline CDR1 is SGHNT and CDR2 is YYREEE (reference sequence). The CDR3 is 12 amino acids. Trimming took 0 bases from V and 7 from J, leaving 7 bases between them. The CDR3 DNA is TGTGCCAGCAGCTTGGATTGGGGTGGCTACACCTTC. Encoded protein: CASSLDWGGYTF.

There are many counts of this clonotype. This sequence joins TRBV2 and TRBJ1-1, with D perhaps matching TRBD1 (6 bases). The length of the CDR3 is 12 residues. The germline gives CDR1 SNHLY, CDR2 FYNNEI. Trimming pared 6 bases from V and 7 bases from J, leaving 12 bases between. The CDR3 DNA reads TGTGCCAGCAGGGACAGATCTTATGAAGCTTTCTTT. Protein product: CASRDRSYEAFF.

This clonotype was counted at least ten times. CDR3 sequence (DNA): TGTGCCAGCAGTACCATGATCGGGGAGAACACTGAAGCTTTCTTT. This encodes CASSTMIGENTEAFF. The chain couples TRBV28 to TRBJ1-1, with D unresolved. V was trimmed by 5 bases and J by 1 base, leaving 14 bases between them. Germline V lookup: CDR1 MDHEN, CDR2 SYDVKM. The CDR3 has 15 residues.

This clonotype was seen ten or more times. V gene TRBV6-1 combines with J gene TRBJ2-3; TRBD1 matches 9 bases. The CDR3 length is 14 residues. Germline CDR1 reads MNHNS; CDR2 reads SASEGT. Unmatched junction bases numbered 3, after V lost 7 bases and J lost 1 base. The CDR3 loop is CASKRTGGTDTQYF. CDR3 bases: TGTGCCAGCAAAAGGACAGGGGGCACAGATACGCAGTATTTT.

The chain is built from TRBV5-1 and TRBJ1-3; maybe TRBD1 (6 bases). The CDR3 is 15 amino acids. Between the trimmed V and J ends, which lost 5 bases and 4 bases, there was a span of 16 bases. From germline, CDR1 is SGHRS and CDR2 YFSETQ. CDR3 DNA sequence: TGCGCCAGCAGTGAGGGTCCGGGGACAGGAAACACCATATATTTT. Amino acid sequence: CASSEGPGTGNTIYF.

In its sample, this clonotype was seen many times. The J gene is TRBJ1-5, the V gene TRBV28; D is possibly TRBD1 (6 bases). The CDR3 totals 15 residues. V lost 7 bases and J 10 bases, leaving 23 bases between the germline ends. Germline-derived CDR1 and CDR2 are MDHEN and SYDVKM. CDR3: CASTLGGRTLIPQHF. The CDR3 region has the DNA TGTGCCAGCACCCTCGGGGGGCGGACCTTAATTCCCCAGCATTTT.

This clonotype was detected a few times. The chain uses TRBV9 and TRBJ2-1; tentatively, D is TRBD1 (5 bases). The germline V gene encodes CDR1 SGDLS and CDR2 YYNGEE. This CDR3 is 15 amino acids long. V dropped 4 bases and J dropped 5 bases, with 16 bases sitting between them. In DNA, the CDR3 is TGTGCCAGCAGCCCTTGGACAAACCAAAACAATGAGCAGTTCTTC. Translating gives CASSPWTNQNNEQFF.

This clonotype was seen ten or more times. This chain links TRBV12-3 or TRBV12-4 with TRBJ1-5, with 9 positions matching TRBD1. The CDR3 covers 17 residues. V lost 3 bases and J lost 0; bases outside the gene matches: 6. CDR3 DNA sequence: TGTGCCAGCAGTTTCACCGGGACAGGGTATAGCAATCAGCCCCAGCATTTT. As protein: CASSFTGTGYSNQPQHF.

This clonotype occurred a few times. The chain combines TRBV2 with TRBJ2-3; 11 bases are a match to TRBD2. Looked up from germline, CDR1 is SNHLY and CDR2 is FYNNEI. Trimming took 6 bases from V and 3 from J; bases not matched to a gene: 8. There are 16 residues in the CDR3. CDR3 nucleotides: TGTGCCAGCAGCCGTACTAGCGGGGGAGGTACAGATACGCAGTATTTT. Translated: CASSRTSGGGTDTQYF.

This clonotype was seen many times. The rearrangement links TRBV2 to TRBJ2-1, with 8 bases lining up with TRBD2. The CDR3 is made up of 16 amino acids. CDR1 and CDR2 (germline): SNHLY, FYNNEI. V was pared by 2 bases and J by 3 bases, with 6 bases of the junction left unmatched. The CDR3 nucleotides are TGTGCCAGCAGTGAATTCCTCGGGAGGGGCTACAATGAGCAGTTCTTC. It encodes CASSEFLGRGYNEQFF.

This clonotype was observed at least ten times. The CDR3 DNA reads TGTGCCAGCACCCCTCCGGGGCTCTCCTACAATGAGCAGTTCTTC. The encoded protein is CASTPPGLSYNEQFF. This sequence joins TRBV6-1 and TRBJ2-1, with D tentatively TRBD1 or TRBD2 (5 bases each). The CDR3 spans 15 residues. V shed 7 bases and J shed 0 bases, with 13 bases lying between them. CDR1 is MNHNS and CDR2 is SASEGT in the germline V gene.

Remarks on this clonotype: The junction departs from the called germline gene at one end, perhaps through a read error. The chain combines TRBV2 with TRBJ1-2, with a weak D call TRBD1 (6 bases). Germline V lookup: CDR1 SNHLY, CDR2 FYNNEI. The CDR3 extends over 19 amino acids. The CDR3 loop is CASSDRTDRLGRANYDYTF. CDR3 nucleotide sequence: TGTGCCAGCAGTGACCGCACCGACAGGCTGGGGAGGGCTAACTATGACTACACCTTC.

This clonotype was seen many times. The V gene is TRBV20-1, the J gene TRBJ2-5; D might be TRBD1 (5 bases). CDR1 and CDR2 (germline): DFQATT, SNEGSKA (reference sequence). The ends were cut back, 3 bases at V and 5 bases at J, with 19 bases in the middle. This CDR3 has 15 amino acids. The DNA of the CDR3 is TGCAGTGCTAGTGGCCCTCAAGGGGTTCGGGAGACCCAGTACTTC. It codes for CSASGPQGVRETQYF.

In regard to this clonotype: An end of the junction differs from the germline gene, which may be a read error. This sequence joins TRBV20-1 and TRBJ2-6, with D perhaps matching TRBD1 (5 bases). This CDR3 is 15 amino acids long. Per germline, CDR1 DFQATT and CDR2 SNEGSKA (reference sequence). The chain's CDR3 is CSALRTGSGANVRTF. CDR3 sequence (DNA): TGCAGTGCTTTACGAACCGGTTCTGGGGCCAACGTCCGGACTTTC.

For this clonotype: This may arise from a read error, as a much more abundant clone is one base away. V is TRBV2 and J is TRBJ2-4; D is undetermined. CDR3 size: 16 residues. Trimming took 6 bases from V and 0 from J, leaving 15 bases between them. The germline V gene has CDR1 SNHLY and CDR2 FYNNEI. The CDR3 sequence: CASSLRPEPAKNIQYF. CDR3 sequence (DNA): TGTGCCAGCAGCCTAAGGCCTGAACCAGCCAAAAACATTCAGTACTTC.